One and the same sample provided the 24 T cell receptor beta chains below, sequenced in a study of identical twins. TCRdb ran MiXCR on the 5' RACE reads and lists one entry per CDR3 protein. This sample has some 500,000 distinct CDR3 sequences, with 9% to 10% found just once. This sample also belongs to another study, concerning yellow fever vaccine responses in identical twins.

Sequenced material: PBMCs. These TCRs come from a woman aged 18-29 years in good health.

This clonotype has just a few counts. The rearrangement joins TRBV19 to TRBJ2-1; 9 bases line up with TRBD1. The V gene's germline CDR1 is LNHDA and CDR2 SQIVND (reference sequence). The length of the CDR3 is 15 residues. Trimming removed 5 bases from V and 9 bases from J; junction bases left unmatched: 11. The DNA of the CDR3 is TGTGCCAGTAGTTGGACAGGGGTTTTTCGGGGTGAGCAGTTCTTC. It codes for CASSWTGVFRGEQFF. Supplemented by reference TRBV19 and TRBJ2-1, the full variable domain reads DGGITQSPKYLFRKEGQNVTLSCEQNLNHDAMYWYRQDPGQGLRLIYYSQIVNDFQKGDIAEGYSVSREKKESFPLTVTSAQKNPTAFYLCASSWTGVFRGEQFFGPGTRLTVL.

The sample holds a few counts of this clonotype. CDR3: CASSSATRRYF. The DNA for the CDR3 is TGTGCCAGCAGCTCCGCCACCCGCCGGTACTTC. The J gene is TRBJ2-7, the V gene TRBV7-9; D is unclear. Germline lookup yields CDR1 SEHNR and CDR2 FQNEAQ (reference sequence). The CDR3 totals 11 residues. V was clipped by 4 bases and J by 12 bases, with 13 bases between them.

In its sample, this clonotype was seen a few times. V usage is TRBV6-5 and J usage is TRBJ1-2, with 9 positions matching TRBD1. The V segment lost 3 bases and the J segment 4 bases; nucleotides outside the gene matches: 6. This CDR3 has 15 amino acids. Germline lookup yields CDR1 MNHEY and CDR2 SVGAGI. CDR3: CASSYTGTGLYGYTF. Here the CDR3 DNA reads TGTGCCAGCAGTTATACCGGGACAGGGCTCTATGGCTACACCTTC.

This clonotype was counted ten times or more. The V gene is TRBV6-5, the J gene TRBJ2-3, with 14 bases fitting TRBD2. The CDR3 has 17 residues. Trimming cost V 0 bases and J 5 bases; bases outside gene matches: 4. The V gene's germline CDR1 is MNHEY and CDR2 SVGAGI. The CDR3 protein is CASSYSGLAGVGDTQYF. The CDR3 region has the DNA TGTGCCAGCAGTTACTCGGGACTAGCGGGAGTGGGAGATACGCAGTATTTT.

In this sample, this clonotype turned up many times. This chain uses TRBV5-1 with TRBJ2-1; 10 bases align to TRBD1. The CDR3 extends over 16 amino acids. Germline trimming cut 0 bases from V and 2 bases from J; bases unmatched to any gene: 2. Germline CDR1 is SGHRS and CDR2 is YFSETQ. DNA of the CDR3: TGCGCCAGCAGCTTGGGAGGGACAGGGGCCTACAATGAGCAGTTCTTC. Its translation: CASSLGGTGAYNEQFF.

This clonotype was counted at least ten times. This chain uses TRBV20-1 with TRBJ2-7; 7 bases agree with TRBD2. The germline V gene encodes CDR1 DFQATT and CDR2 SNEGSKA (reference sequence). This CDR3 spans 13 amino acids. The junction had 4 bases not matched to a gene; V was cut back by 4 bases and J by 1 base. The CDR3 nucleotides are TGCAGTGCTATTTCCGGGAGGTCCTACGAGCAGTACTTC. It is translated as CSAISGRSYEQYF.

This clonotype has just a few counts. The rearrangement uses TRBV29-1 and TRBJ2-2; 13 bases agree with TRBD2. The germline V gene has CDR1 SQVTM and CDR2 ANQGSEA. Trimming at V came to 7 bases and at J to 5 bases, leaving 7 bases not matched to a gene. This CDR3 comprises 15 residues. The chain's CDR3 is CSATLAGGRTGELFF. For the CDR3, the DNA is TGCAGCGCGACACTAGCGGGGGGGCGAACCGGGGAGCTGTTTTTT.

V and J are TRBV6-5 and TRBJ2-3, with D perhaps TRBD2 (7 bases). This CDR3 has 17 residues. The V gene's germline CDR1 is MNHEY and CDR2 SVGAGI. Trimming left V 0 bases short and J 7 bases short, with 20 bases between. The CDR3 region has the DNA TGTGCCAGCAGTTACTCGATTAGTGGGGGGGCCATGAATACGCAGTATTTT. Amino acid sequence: CASSYSISGGAMNTQYF.

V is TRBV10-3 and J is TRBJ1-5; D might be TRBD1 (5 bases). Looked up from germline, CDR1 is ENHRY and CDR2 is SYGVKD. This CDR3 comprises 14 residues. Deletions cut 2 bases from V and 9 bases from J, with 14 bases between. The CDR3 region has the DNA TGTGCCATCAGTGAGGGACAATTAAGCCTGCCCCAGCATTTT. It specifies CAISEGQLSLPQHF.

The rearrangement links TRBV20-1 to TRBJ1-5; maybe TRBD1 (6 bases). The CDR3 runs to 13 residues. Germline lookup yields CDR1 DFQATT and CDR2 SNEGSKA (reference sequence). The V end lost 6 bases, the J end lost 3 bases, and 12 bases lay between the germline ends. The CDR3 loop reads CSANEGVNQPQHF. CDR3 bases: TGCAGTGCCAACGAGGGGGTCAATCAGCCCCAGCATTTT.

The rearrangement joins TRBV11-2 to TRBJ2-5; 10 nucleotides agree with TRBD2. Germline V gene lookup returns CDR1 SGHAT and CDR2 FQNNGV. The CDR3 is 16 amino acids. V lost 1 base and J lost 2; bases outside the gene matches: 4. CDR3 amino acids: CASSLGLLAGQETQYF. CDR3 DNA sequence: TGTGCCAGCAGCTTAGGCCTACTAGCGGGGCAAGAGACCCAGTACTTC. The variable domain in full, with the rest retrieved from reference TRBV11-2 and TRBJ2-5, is EAGVAQSPRYKIIEKRQSVAFWCNPISGHATLYWYQQILGQGPKLLIQFQNNGVVDDSQLPKDRFSAERLKGVDSTLKIQPAKLEDSAVYLCASSLGLLAGQETQYFGPGTRLLVL.

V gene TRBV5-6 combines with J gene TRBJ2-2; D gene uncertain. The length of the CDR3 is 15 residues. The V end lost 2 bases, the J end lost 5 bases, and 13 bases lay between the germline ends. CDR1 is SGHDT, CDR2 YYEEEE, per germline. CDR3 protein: CASSLRPVGTGELFF. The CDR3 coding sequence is TGTGCCAGCAGCTTACGACCGGTTGGGACCGGGGAGCTGTTTTTT.

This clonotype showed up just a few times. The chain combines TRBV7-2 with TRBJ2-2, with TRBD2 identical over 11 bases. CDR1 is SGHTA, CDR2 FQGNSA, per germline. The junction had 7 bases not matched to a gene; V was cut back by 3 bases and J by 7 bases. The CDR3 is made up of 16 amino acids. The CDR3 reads CASSFTGLAVNGELFF. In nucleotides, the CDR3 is TGTGCCAGCAGCTTTACGGGACTAGCGGTGAACGGGGAGCTGTTTTTT.

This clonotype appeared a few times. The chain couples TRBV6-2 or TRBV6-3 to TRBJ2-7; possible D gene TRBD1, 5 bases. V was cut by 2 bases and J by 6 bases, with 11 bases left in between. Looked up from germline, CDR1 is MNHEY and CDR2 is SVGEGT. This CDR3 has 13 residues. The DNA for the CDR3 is TGTGCCAGCAGTTACCCCCAGGGTGCCGAGCAGTACTTC. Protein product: CASSYPQGAEQYF.

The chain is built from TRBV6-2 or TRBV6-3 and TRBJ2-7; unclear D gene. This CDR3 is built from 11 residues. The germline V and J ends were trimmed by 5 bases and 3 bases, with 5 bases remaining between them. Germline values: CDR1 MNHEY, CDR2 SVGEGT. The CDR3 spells CASSNHYEQYF. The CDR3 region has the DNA TGTGCCAGCAGTAACCACTACGAGCAGTACTTC.

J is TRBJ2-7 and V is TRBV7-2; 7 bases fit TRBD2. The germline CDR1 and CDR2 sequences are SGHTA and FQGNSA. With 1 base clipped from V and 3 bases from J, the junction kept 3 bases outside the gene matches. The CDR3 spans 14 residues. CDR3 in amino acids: CASSLETSDYEQYF. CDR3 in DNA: TGTGCCAGCAGCTTAGAAACTAGCGACTACGAGCAGTACTTC.

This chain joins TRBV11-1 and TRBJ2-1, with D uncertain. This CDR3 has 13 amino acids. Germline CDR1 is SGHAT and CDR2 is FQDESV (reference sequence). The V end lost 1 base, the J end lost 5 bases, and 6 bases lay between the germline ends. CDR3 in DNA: TGTGCCAGCAGCTTAGAGGCTAACAATGAGCAGTTCTTC. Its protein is CASSLEANNEQFF.

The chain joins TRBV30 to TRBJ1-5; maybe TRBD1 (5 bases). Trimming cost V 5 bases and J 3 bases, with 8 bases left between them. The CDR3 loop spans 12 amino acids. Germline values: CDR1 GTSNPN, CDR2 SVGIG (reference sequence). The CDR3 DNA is TGTGCCTGGGGACATTTCAATCAGCCCCAGCATTTT. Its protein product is CAWGHFNQPQHF.

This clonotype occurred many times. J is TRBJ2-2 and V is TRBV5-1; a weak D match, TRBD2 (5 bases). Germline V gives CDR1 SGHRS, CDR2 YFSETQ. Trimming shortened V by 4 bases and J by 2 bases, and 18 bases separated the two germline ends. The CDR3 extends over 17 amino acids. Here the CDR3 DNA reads TGCGCCAGCAGCCCCGTGTGGGAGACACCTAACACCGGGGAGCTGTTTTTT. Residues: CASSPVWETPNTGELFF.

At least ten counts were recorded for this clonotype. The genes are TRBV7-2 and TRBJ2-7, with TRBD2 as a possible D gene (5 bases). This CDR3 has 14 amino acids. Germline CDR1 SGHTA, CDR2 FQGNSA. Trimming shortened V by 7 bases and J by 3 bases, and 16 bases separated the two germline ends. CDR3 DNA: TGTGCCAGCACCCCTCGCGGGCTCGTCTACGAGCAGTACTTC. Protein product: CASTPRGLVYEQYF. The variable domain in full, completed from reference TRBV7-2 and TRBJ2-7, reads GAGVSQSPSNKVTEKGKDVELRCDPISGHTALYWYRQSLGQGLEFLIYFQGNSAPDKSGLPSDRFSAERTGGSVSTLTIQRTQQEDSAVYLCASTPRGLVYEQYFGPGTRLTVT.

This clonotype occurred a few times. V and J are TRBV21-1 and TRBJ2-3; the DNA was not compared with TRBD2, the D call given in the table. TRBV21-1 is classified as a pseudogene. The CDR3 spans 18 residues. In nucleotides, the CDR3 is TGTGCCAGCAGCAAAGCGACTAAGGAGGGAAGTAGCACAGATACGCAGTATTTT. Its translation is CASSKATKEGSSTDTQYF.

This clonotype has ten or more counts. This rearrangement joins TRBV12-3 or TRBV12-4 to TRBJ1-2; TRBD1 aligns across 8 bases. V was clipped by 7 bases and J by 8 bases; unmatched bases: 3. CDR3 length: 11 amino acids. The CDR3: CASTRGLGYTF. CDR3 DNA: TGTGCCAGCACCAGGGGGCTGGGCTACACCTTC.

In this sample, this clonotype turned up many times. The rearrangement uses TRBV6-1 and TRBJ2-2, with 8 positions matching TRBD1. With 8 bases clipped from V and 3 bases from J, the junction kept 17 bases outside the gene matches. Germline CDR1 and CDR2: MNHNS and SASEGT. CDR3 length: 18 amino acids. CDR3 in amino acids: CASRLLPDRALYTGELFF. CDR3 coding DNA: TGTGCCAGCCGACTACTTCCGGACAGGGCCTTATACACCGGGGAGCTGTTTTTT.

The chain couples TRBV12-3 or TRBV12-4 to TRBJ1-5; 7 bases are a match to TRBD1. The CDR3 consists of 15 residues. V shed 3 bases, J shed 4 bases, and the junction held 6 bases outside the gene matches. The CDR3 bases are TGTGCCAGCAGTTTGACAGGGTGGGTGAATCAGCCCCAGCATTTT. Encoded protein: CASSLTGWVNQPQHF.